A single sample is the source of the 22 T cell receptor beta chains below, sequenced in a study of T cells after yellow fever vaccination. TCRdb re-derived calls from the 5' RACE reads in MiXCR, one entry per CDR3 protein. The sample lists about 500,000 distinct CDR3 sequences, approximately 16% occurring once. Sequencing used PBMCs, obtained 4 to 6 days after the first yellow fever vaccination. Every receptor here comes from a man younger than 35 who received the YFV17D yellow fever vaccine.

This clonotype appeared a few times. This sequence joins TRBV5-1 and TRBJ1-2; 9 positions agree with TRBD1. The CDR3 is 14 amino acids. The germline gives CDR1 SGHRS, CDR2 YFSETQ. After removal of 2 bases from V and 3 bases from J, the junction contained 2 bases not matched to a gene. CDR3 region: CASSFDRGDYGYTF. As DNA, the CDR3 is TGCGCCAGCAGCTTCGACAGGGGGGACTATGGCTACACCTTC.

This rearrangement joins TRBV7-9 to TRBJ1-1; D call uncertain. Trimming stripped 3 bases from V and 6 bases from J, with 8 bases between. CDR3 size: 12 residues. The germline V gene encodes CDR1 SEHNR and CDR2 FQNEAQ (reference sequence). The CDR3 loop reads CASSLSMAEAFF. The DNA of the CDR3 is TGTGCCAGCAGCTTGTCTATGGCTGAAGCTTTCTTT.

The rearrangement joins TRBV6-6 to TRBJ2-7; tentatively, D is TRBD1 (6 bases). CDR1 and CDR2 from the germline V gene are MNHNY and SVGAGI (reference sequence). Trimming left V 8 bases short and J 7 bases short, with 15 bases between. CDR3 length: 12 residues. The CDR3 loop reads CASGEPRGEQYF. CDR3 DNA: TGTGCCAGCGGCGAACCGAGGGGGGAGCAGTACTTC.

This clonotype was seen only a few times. CDR3 amino acids: CASSYLGQGQETQYF. CDR3 bases: TGTGCCAGCAGTTACCTGGGACAGGGTCAAGAGACCCAGTACTTC. This chain joins TRBV6-2 or TRBV6-3 and TRBJ2-5; 9 bases fit TRBD1. Germline trimming cut 2 bases from V and 2 bases from J; bases unmatched to any gene: 3. This CDR3 has 15 residues. Germline V CDR1 and CDR2: MNHEY, SVGEGT.

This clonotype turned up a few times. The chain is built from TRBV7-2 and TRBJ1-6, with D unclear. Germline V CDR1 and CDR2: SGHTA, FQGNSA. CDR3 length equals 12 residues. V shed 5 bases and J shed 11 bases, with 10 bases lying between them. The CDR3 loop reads CASSPGLAPLHF. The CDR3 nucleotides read TGTGCCAGCAGCCCTGGGTTAGCACCCCTCCACTTT.

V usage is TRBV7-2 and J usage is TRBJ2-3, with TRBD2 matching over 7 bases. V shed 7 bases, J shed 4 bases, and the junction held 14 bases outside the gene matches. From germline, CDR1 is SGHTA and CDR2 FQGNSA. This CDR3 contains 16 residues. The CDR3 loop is CASTPPNGGTSDTQYF. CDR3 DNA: TGTGCCAGCACCCCCCCAAACGGGGGGACCTCAGATACGCAGTATTTT.

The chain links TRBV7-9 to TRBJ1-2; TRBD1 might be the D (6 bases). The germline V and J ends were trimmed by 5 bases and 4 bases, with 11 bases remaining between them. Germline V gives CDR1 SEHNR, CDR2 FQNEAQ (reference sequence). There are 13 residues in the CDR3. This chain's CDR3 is CASSRGGLYGYTF. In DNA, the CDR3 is TGTGCCAGCAGCCGAGGGGGGCTCTATGGCTACACCTTC.

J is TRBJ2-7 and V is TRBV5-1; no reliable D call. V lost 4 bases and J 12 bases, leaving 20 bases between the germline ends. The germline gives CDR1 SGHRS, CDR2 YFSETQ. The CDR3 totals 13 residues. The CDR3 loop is CASSRDKPNQPYV. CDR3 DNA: TGCGCCAGCAGCAGAGACAAACCTAATCAGCCGTACGTC.

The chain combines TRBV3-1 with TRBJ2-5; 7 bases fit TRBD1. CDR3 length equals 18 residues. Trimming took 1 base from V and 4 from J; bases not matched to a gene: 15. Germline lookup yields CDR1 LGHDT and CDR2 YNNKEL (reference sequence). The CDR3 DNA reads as TGTGCCAGCAGCCAAGTCGAGCGGAGACGGGGACAGAGAGAGACCCAGTACTTC. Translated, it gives CASSQVERRRGQRETQYF.

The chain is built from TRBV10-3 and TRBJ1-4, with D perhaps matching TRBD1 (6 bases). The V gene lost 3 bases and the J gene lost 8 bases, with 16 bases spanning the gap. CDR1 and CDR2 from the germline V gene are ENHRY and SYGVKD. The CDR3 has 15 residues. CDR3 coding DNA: TGTGCCATCAGTGACTCCCGGGGGGCGCGGGAAAAACTGTTTTTT. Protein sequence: CAISDSRGAREKLFF.

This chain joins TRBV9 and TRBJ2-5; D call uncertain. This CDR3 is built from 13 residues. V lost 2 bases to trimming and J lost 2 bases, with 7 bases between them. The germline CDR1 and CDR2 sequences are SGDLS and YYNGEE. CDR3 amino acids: CASSVGRQETQYF. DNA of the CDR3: TGTGCCAGCAGCGTCGGCAGACAAGAGACCCAGTACTTC.

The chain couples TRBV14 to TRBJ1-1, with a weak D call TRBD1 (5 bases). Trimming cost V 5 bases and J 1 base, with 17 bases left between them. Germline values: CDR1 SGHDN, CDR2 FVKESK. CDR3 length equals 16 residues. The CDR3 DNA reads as TGTGCCAGCAGCGCACAGGAATATGGGGAGAACACTGAAGCTTTCTTT. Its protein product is CASSAQEYGENTEAFF.

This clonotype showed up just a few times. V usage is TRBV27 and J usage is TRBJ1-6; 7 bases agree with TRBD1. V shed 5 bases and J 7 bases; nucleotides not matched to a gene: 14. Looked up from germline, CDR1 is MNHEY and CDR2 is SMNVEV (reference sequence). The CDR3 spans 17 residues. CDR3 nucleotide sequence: TGTGCCAGCAGTCCCTCGATTTGGGACAGTCTAAATTCACCCCTCCACTTT. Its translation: CASSPSIWDSLNSPLHF.

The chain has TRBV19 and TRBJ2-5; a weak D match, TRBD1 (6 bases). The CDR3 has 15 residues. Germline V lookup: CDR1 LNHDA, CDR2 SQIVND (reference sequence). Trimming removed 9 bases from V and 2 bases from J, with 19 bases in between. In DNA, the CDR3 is TGTGCCAGCCGATCGGGACAACGTTCGCAAGAGACCCAGTACTTC. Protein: CASRSGQRSQETQYF.

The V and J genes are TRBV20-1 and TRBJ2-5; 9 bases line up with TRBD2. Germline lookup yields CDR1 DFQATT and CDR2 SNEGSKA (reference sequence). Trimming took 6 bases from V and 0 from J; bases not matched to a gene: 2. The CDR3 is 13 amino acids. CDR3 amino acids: CSAAGGDQETQYF. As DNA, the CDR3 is TGCAGTGCGGCGGGGGGGGACCAAGAGACCCAGTACTTC.

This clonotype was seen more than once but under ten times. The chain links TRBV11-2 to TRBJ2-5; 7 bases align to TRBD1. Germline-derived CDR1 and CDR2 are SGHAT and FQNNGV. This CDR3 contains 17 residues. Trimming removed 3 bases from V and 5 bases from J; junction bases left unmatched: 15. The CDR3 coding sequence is TGTGCCAGCAGCTTTGGGGCAGGGGGTACGATGCGGGAGACCCAGTACTTC. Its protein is CASSFGAGGTMRETQYF.

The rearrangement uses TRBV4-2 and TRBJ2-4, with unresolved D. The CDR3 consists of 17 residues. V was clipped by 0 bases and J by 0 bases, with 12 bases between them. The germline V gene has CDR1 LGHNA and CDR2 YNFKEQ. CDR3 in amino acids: CASSQDSAGVAKNIQYF. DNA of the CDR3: TGTGCCAGCAGCCAAGATTCGGCAGGTGTAGCCAAAAACATTCAGTACTTC.

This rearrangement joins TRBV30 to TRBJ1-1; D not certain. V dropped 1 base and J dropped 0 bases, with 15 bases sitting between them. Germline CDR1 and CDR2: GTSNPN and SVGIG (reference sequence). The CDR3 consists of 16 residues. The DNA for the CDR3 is TGTGCCTGGAGTGATCTTATGACGGGGTTGAACACTGAAGCTTTCTTT. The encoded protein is CAWSDLMTGLNTEAFF.

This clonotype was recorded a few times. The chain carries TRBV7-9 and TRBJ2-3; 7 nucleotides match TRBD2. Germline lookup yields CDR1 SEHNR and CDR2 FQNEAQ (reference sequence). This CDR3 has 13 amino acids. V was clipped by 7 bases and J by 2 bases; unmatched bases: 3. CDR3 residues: CASKRGPTDTQYF. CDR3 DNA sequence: TGTGCCAGCAAGCGGGGCCCCACAGATACGCAGTATTTT.

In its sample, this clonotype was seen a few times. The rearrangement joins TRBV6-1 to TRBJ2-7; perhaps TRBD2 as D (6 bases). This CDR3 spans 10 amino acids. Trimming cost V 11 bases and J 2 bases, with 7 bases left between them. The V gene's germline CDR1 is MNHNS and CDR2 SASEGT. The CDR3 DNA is TGTGCCGGCGGGACCTACGAGCAGTACTTC. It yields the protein CAGGTYEQYF.

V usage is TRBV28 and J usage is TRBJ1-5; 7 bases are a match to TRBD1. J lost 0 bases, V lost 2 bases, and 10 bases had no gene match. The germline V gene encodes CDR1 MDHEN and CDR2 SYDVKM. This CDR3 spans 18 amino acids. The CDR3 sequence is CASSLPQGGWGSNQPQHF. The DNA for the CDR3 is TGTGCCAGCAGTTTACCCCAGGGGGGTTGGGGTAGCAATCAGCCCCAGCATTTT.

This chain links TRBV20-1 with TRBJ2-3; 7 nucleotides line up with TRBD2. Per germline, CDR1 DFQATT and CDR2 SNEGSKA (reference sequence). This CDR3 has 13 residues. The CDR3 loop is CSWGGEGPDTQYF. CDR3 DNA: TGCAGCTGGGGGGGGGAGGGACCAGATACGCAGTATTTT.